Below, 7 T cell receptor beta chains from the same sample are listed, as sequenced in a study of T-cell memory formation after mild COVID-19. TCRdb recomputed calls from the 5' RACE reads with MiXCR, one row per CDR3 protein. The sample has hundreds of thousands of distinct CDR3 sequences, approximately 19% seen once. Sequencing was performed on PBMCs or a T cell subset sorted from them (not recorded which). These receptors came from a man aged 18 to 35 who had mild COVID-19 (a few samples of this study predate the infection). Cell type and time point are not known.

At least ten counts were recorded for this clonotype. The chain recombines TRBV6-1 with TRBJ1-1; D is ambiguous. The CDR3 has 13 amino acids. Per the germline V gene, CDR1 is MNHNS and CDR2 is SASEGT. Between the trimmed V and J ends, which lost 8 bases and 1 base, there was a span of 11 bases. The CDR3 here is CASSESRNTEAFF. CDR3 bases: TGTGCCAGCTCAGAAAGTAGGAACACTGAAGCTTTCTTT.

This clonotype was observed a few times. The V and J genes are TRBV2 and TRBJ1-1; a weak D match, TRBD1 (5 bases). The V end was cut by 6 bases, the J end by 1 base, with 12 bases between. The germline CDR1 and CDR2 sequences are SNHLY and FYNNEI. This CDR3 has 14 amino acids. The CDR3 DNA is TGTGCCAGCAGGTTGGACATTGGGAACACTGAAGCTTTCTTT. Its translation: CASRLDIGNTEAFF. The full variable domain, with the rest looked up from reference TRBV2 and TRBJ1-1, is EPEVTQTPSHQVTQMGQEVILRCVPISNHLYFYWYRQILGQKVEFLVSFYNNEISEKSEIFDDQFSVERPDGSNFTLKIRSTKLEDSAMYFCASRLDIGNTEAFFGQGTRLTVV.

Here the CDR3 DNA reads TGTGCCAGCAGCTTGGCACAGAACTATGGCTACACCTTC. Translating it yields CASSLAQNYGYTF. The genes are TRBV5-5 and TRBJ1-2; no definite D call. Germline loops: CDR1 SGHKS, CDR2 YYEKEE (reference sequence). The CDR3 extends over 13 amino acids. Between the trimmed V and J ends, which lost 0 bases and 2 bases, there was a span of 5 bases.

This clonotype was picked up many times. The chain links TRBV5-5 to TRBJ1-3; D gene unclear. V lost 3 bases and J lost 0, with 7 bases in between. Germline lookup yields CDR1 SGHKS and CDR2 YYEKEE (reference sequence). The CDR3 has 14 amino acids. The CDR3, as DNA: TGTGCCAGCAGCTACAGCGGCTCTGGAAACACCATATATTTT. Its translation: CASSYSGSGNTIYF.

The chain has TRBV18 and TRBJ2-1, with 10 bases identical to TRBD1. CDR3 size: 15 residues. Trimming took 3 bases from V and 7 from J; bases not matched to a gene: 6. From germline, CDR1 is KGHSH and CDR2 LQKENI. CDR3 region: CASSPQGQGSNEQFF. In nucleotides, the CDR3 is TGTGCCAGCTCACCCCAGGGACAGGGGAGTAATGAGCAGTTCTTC.

This clonotype was observed a few times. This chain joins TRBV11-2 and TRBJ2-7; the D is unclear. Germline CDR1 reads SGHAT; CDR2 reads FQNNGV. The CDR3 has 13 amino acids. The V end was cut by 5 bases, the J end by 4 bases, with 12 bases between. DNA for the CDR3: TGTGCCAGCAGCACCGGCTACAGTTACGAGCAGTACGTC. Encoded protein: CASSTGYSYEQYV.

This clonotype was found a few times. CDR3 in DNA: TGCGCCAGCAGCCAAGATTGGCTAGCGGAGACCACAGATACGCAGTATTTT. It is translated as CASSQDWLAETTDTQYF. The chain recombines TRBV4-3 with TRBJ2-3; 7 bases are a match to TRBD2. With V trimmed by 0 bases and J by 2 bases, 8 bases remained unmatched. The CDR3 is 17 amino acids. Germline lookup yields CDR1 LGHNA and CDR2 YSLEER.